The clone carrying this T cell receptor (beta chain) is a singleton in its sample. As yet, its antigen is unknown. The data originate from a study of cytomegalovirus exposure and HLA in healthy donors. Vbeta (60) and Jbeta (13) primers were used in the PCR. The repertoire was sequenced with immunoSEQ multiplex PCR; TCRdb's copy has only in-frame clones and lacks some. The sample carries about 67,000 clones, around 89% recorded once. V was shortened by 7 bases and J by 11 bases, with 20 bases between the two germline ends. The CDR3 contains 13 residues. Germline values: CDR1 MNHNY, CDR2 SVGAGI (reference sequence). Overall study results and limits: Earlier findings revealed that most TCR beta V segments proved productive either about 87% or about 30% of the time. Among immune exposure information, only CMV serostatus was available.

Sequenced sample: PBMCs. The clonotype originates from a woman in her twenties or thirties in good health and CMV-seropositive. The chain employs TRBV6-6 and TRBJ1-1, with D perhaps TRBD1 (5 bases). Written as DNA, the CDR3 is TGTGCCAGCAAACCGCACCGGGCCGGGGGGGCTTTCTTT. Translating gives CASKPHRAGGAFF.